The clone carrying this T cell receptor beta chain was seen a handful of times. It was with unique molecular identifiers that the TCRbeta library was prepared. TCRdb itself ran the PCR reads through MiXCR, one entry per CDR3 protein. This table holds 450,000 to 600,000 distinct CDR3 sequences, approximately 16% found once. This specimen belongs to a study of T-cell reconstitution after alpha-beta-depleted transplantation in children. The CDR3 runs to 14 residues. Between the trimmed V and J ends, which lost 2 bases and 0 bases, there was a span of 7 bases. Germline CDR1 and CDR2: SGHTA and FQGTGA. The source is a human donor who donated a stem cell graft to a child with acute lymphoblastic leukemia. Sequenced here: PBMCs from the stem cell graft donor, sampled from the stem cell graft. The chain employs TRBV7-3 and TRBJ1-1; no reliable D call. Here the CDR3 reads CASSLVPLNTEAFF. The CDR3 DNA sequence: TGTGCCAGCAGCTTAGTACCGTTGAACACTGAAGCTTTCTTT. Variable domain in full (rest from reference TRBV7-3 and TRBJ1-1): GAGVSQTPSNKVTEKGKYVELRCDPISGHTALYWYRQSLGQGPEFLIYFQGTGAADDSGLPNDRFFAVRPEGSVSTLKIQRTERGDSAVYLCASSLVPLNTEAFFGQGTRLTVV.